This record looks at one T cell receptor beta chain sequence and its context. At least ten counts were recorded for this clonotype. Its antigen remains unidentified. The record has no base qualities; no much larger clone is one base away. The data derive from a study of identical twins (dated by TCRdb to 2016 to 2018). About the full investigation: To test whether fetal clonotypes persist, the study used deep sequencing on TCR alpha and beta repertoires from monozygotic twins, unrelated adults of various ages, and cord blood. To rule out contamination, the twin experiments were replicated at different times with different library preparation protocols. General conclusions and limits of the study: Zero-insertion analyses could be partly confounded by invariant T cells such as MAIT and iNKT, though diverse VJ usage argued against such confounding for most clonotypes. Compared with coincidental sharing between unrelated individuals, out-of-frame TCR alpha sequences shared between twins showed an excess of sequences with low generation probability. In monozygotic twins, out-of-frame TCR alpha sharing was systematically underestimated by recombination models, although the models agreed with sharing between unrelated individuals. Fewer insertions were carried by abundant cord blood beta clonotypes; a weaker similar trend was observed in young adult naive repertoires, while no such trend was observed in memory repertoires. Because the same donors could not be followed over many years, the conclusions depended on cross-sectional statistical analysis. The excess sharing between twins in beta out-of-frame sequences was weaker because fewer shared sequences reduced the signal-to-noise ratio.

The CDR3 runs 13 amino acids, cysteine and phenylalanine included. Here the CDR3 DNA is all that survives: 39 bases in frame from base 1. The germline V gene encodes CDR1 SQVTM and CDR2 ANQGSEA. At the junction V is shortened by 3 bases and J by 0 bases, with 8 bases in between. Receptor libraries were prepared by 5' RACE. Sequencing took place on an Illumina HiSeq 2000. A universal primer binding site was introduced by template switching, and a unique molecular identifier was present in the final cDNA, enabling accurate counting of TCR cDNA molecules. Specific primers in the conserved constant-segment region were used to synthesize first-strand cDNA for TCR alpha and beta chains. Each cDNA library was double barcoded, with a SMART-Mk sample barcode plus Illumina barcodes, to control for contamination. TruSeq adapter sequences, together with Illumina sample barcodes, were added in two successive PCR steps. The TCR alpha and beta cDNA libraries were sequenced on the Illumina HiSeq platform using custom primers. Regarding the original processing steps: Unique molecular identifiers were extracted from raw reads with MiGEC, and CDR3 positions were determined with MiXCR. Recombination models were inferred per individual with the repgenHMM and IGoR tools using an EM algorithm. The analysis of shared clonotypes was done with the tcR package in R, with sharing normalized by the product of cloneset sizes. Out-of-frame nonproductive sequences were analyzed to study raw recombination free of thymic and clonal selection effects. TCRdb reworked the public reads: Q25 trimming with fastp, MiXCR clone assembly, productive beta chains retained. Each CDR3 protein gets just one entry, which takes the most common genes and DNA from the rows behind it. The V and J calls, along with clone size, are taken from TCRdb and not from the paper's own processing. This sample is represented by hundreds of thousands of distinct CDR3 sequences; 5.5% to 7% of them were singletons. Of the sample, about 3.6% falls within the top ten clones.

Every donor was a healthy Caucasian. The twin cohort consisted of three pairs of female monozygotic twins, all aged roughly 18 to 29 years. Miltenyi CD45RO+ enrichment and human naive T-cell isolation kits were used to isolate memory (CD45RO+) and naive T cells from PBMC. The data also belong to a second study, concerning yellow fever vaccine responses in identical twins. The second study's paper adds: The T cell response to vaccination in identical twins was reported by the authors to appear partly convergent and partly personalized. Focusing on identical twins, the study followed the T cell clones that responded to the vaccine, and did so with precision.

In this chain, TRBV29-1 is recombined with TRBJ2-5; a weak D assignment points to TRBD1 (5 bases agree). This clonotype was obtained from a woman under 30 in good health. The sequenced material came from memory (CD45RO+) T cells sorted from blood. The sample's cell subset or site label is to be understood as: CD45RO+ enriched T cells. The base sequence is TGCAGCGTTGACAGGGTGAACCAAGAGACCCAGTACTTC. It is translated as CSVDRVNQETQYF. When the CDR3 is completed using the reference TRBV29-1 and TRBJ2-5 genes on either side, the full variable domain is SAVISQKPSRDICQRGTSLTIQCQVDSQVTMMFWYRQQPGQSLTLIATANQGSEATYESGFVIDKFPISRPNLTFSTLTVSNMSPEDSSIYLCSVDRVNQETQYFGPGTRLLVL.